This record looks at one T cell receptor beta chain sequence and its context. Its antigen is unknown. Produced via immunoSEQ multiplex PCR; TCRdb's table is partial and in-frame only. This sample lists 150,000 or so clones; its ten largest clones have around 2.4%. The germline gives CDR1 SGHTA, CDR2 FQGNSA. The CDR3 runs 17 residues. The V end lost 2 bases, the J end lost 3 bases, and 17 bases lay between the germline ends. The sample belongs to a study of T cell responses to AZD1222 COVID-19 vaccine. Study results and limitations: Repertoires were sampled only after the peak T cell response. Donor demographics were predominantly white British with a female majority; clonal diversity may be underestimated. Baseline antibody screening turned up just a handful of seropositive AZD1222 recipients. Regions 160-218 and 743-854 dominated among vaccine-associated CD4 TCRs spanning spike.

Sequencing was done on a sample of peripheral blood. This clonotype was obtained from an adult in good health. The chain uses TRBV7-2 and TRBJ2-1; maybe TRBD1 (6 bases). The chain's CDR3 is CASSLRSGVDYYNEQFF. The CDR3 nucleotides are TGTGCCAGCAGCTTACGGTCAGGGGTGGATTACTACAATGAGCAGTTCTTC. Variable domain in full (rest from reference TRBV7-2 and TRBJ2-1): GAGVSQSPSNKVTEKGKDVELRCDPISGHTALYWYRQSLGQGLEFLIYFQGNSAPDKSGLPSDRFSAERTGGSVSTLTIQRTQQEDSAVYLCASSLRSGVDYYNEQFFGPGTRLTVL.